The 9 T cell receptor beta chains presented below share a single source sample, sequenced in a study of CD8 T cell repertoires and HIV-1 epitope variants. The antigens of these receptors remain unknown. This table comes from immunoSEQ multiplex PCR, and its TCRdb copy is limited to in-frame clones, with some not included. Of about 5,500 clones listed, around 72% were seen once; the top ten hold 48%. Input material: cultured CD8+ T cells derived from PBMCs. Receptors originate from a male donor with HIV.

This chain uses TRBV25-1 with TRBJ2-7, with TRBD1 as a possible D gene (5 bases). Per the germline V gene, CDR1 is MGHDK and CDR2 is SYGVNS. V lost 3 bases to trimming and J lost 3 bases, with 12 bases between them. This CDR3 contains 14 residues. CDR3 bases: TGTGCCAGCAGTGACGACAGCGTTCTCTACGAGCAGTACTTC. As protein: CASSDDSVLYEQYF.

This sequence joins TRBV7-6 and TRBJ2-3, with 10 bases lining up with TRBD1. V shed 7 bases and J 6 bases; nucleotides not matched to a gene: 10. Germline assignment: CDR1 SGHVS and CDR2 FNYEAQ. The CDR3 extends over 15 amino acids. For the CDR3, the DNA is TGTGCCAGCACCACGCGACAGGGGGCGACGGATACGCAGTATTTT. It yields the protein CASTTRQGATDTQYF.

Of note for this clone: One junction end disagrees with the germline gene, perhaps due to a read error. The chain links TRBV6-5 to TRBJ1-6, with TRBD1 matching 8 bases. Germline values: CDR1 MNHEY, CDR2 SVGAGI. This CDR3 is 14 amino acids long. The CDR3 is CASSSGQGISPFHF. In DNA form, the CDR3 reads TGTGCCAGCAGTTCCGGACAGGGAATTTCACCCTTCCACTTT.

The genes are TRBV7-9 and TRBJ2-5; TRBD1 agrees at 10 bases. The J segment lost 5 bases and the V segment lost 1 base, leaving 7 bases of the junction unmatched. This CDR3 region has 16 residues. Per germline, CDR1 SEHNR and CDR2 FQNEAQ (reference sequence). CDR3 bases: TGTGCCAGCAGCTTAGTGGGACAGGGGCGTTTTGAGACCCAGTACTTC. This gives the protein CASSLVGQGRFETQYF.

The chain is built from TRBV7-8 and TRBJ2-5; 14 bases map to TRBD2. CDR3 length: 17 residues. The V segment lost 4 bases and the J segment 5 bases; nucleotides outside the gene matches: 9. Germline CDR1 is SGHVS and CDR2 is FQNEAQ. The chain's CDR3 is CASSSPGLAGAWETQYF. The CDR3, as DNA: TGTGCCAGCAGCTCACCGGGACTAGCGGGGGCATGGGAGACCCAGTACTTC.

The chain employs TRBV7-9 and TRBJ2-3; 11 bases fit TRBD2. V lost 5 bases, J lost 4 bases, and 11 bases stayed unmatched. Germline V gives CDR1 SEHNR, CDR2 FQNEAQ (reference sequence). The CDR3 sequence is 17 residues long. Here the CDR3 DNA reads TGTGCCAGCAGCCCCTCAATTAGCGGGGGGGCATCAGATACGCAGTATTTT. Translated, it gives CASSPSISGGASDTQYF.

Here the CDR3 reads CASSPKKLAGVKDTGELFF. The CDR3 nucleotides read TGTGCCAGCTCACCAAAAAAACTAGCGGGAGTTAAAGACACCGGGGAGCTGTTTTTT. This chain connects TRBV18 to TRBJ2-2; 11 nucleotides align to TRBD2. This CDR3 region has 19 residues. Per the germline V gene, CDR1 is KGHSH and CDR2 is LQKENI. J gave up 3 bases and V 2 bases, and 11 bases lay outside the gene matches.

With respect to this clone: Other DNA sequences in the same sample also yield this CDR3. The CDR3 DNA reads TGCGCCAGCAGCCAAGAAGCTGTAGTGGGGGCGCGAGCTTTCTTT. It encodes CASSQEAVVGARAFF. The chain joins TRBV4-3 to TRBJ1-1; D possibly corresponds to TRBD1 (6 bases). With 0 bases removed from V and 10 bases from J, the gap between germline ends came to 18 bases. This CDR3 is 15 amino acids long. Germline CDR1 reads LGHNA; CDR2 reads YSLEER.

V is TRBV19 and J is TRBJ1-6, with 9 bases aligning to TRBD1. Germline CDR1 LNHDA, CDR2 SQIVND (reference sequence). This CDR3 has 16 residues. V lost 1 base to trimming and J lost 9 bases; unmatched junction nucleotides: 7. The CDR3 sequence is CASSIVYRGRVSPLHF. DNA of the CDR3: TGTGCCAGTAGTATAGTCTACAGGGGGCGCGTTTCACCCCTCCACTTT.